Each of the 9 T cell receptor beta chains below was sequenced from the same sample in a study of blood T cells in healthy people across ages. A J-beta primer mix and a sample-barcoded 5' primer were used in a second PCR of about 7 to 11 cycles. From the 5' RACE reads, TCRdb called clonotypes with MiXCR, one entry per CDR3 protein. Of hundreds of thousands of distinct CDR3 sequences in the sample, around 49% were seen once. Sequencing was done on a sample of blood. These receptors originate from a young man in good health.

This clonotype turned up a few times. The J gene is TRBJ1-2, the V gene TRBV28; 9 bases align to TRBD1. The CDR3 loop spans 15 amino acids. The trim removed 1 base at V and 8 bases at J, leaving 8 bases unmatched. Germline lookup yields CDR1 MDHEN and CDR2 SYDVKM. CDR3 in DNA: TGTGCCAGCAGTTTATTTGGGACAGGGAATATGGGCTACACCTTC. Its protein product is CASSLFGTGNMGYTF.

This chain links TRBV28 with TRBJ2-5; tentative D call: TRBD2 (6 bases). Looked up from germline, CDR1 is MDHEN and CDR2 is SYDVKM. V lost 8 bases to trimming and J lost 5 bases, with 15 bases between them. The CDR3 is 13 amino acids. The CDR3, as DNA: TGTGCCAGCCGGGGGTTTGGGGTTGAGACCCAGTACTTC. Residues: CASRGFGVETQYF.

The V and J genes are TRBV4-3 and TRBJ2-7; D unresolved. The CDR3 consists of 15 residues. V was shortened by 0 bases and J by 0 bases, with 9 bases between the two germline ends. Germline V gives CDR1 LGHNA, CDR2 YSLEER. CDR3 amino acids: CASSQEDLDSYEQYF. Written as DNA, the CDR3 is TGCGCCAGCAGCCAAGAAGATCTGGACTCCTACGAGCAGTACTTC.

The chain carries TRBV6-1 and TRBJ2-3; a possible D gene is TRBD2 (6 bases). The V end was cut by 2 bases, the J end by 4 bases, with 16 bases between. This CDR3 contains 16 residues. CDR1 is MNHNS, CDR2 SASEGT, per germline. Written as DNA, the CDR3 is TGTGCCAGCAGTGAACCGGGGGTAGTCGGACCAGATACGCAGTATTTT. As protein: CASSEPGVVGPDTQYF.

The J gene is TRBJ1-4, the V gene TRBV28; D remains unclear. This CDR3 is built from 13 residues. Germline V gene sequence: CDR1 MDHEN, CDR2 SYDVKM. Deletions cut 3 bases from V and 8 bases from J, with 10 bases between. This CDR3 is CASSFRRGEKLFF. The CDR3 DNA reads TGTGCCAGCAGTTTCCGGAGAGGGGAAAAACTGTTTTTT.

The chain uses TRBV15 and TRBJ2-5, with D unclear. The CDR3 is 15 residues long. The germline V and J ends were trimmed by 1 base and 0 bases, with 9 bases remaining between them. Germline V lookup: CDR1 LNHNV, CDR2 YYDKDF (reference sequence). CDR3 in DNA: TGTGCCACCAGCAGAGGGGCAGGAGACCAAGAGACCCAGTACTTC. It is translated as CATSRGAGDQETQYF.

A single count supports this clonotype. The chain joins TRBV25-1 to TRBJ2-7, with 9 bases aligning to TRBD2. The CDR3 is 15 amino acids. V trimming: 1 base; J trimming: 4 bases; junction bases outside the gene matches: 5. Per the germline V gene, CDR1 is MGHDK and CDR2 is SYGVNS. CDR3 loop: CASSEWVSGGYEQYF. The CDR3 DNA is TGTGCCAGCAGTGAATGGGTTAGCGGGGGATACGAGCAGTACTTC.

This clonotype has a count of ten or more. The chain carries TRBV9 and TRBJ2-7, with D tentatively TRBD2 (5 bases). CDR3 size: 14 residues. Germline loops: CDR1 SGDLS, CDR2 YYNGEE. V was shortened by 4 bases and J by 3 bases, with 14 bases between the two germline ends. The DNA for the CDR3 is TGTGCCAGCAGCCCGGGGTCGCCTGACTACGAGCAGTACTTC. Translation gives CASSPGSPDYEQYF.

There are a few counts of this clonotype. The chain joins TRBV2 to TRBJ2-5; D gene uncertain. In germline, CDR1 is SNHLY, CDR2 FYNNEI. V lost 3 bases to trimming and J lost 5 bases, with 4 bases between them. CDR3 length: 11 amino acids. The CDR3 nucleotides read TGTGCCAGCAGTGATGGGGAGACCCAGTACTTC. Its translation is CASSDGETQYF.